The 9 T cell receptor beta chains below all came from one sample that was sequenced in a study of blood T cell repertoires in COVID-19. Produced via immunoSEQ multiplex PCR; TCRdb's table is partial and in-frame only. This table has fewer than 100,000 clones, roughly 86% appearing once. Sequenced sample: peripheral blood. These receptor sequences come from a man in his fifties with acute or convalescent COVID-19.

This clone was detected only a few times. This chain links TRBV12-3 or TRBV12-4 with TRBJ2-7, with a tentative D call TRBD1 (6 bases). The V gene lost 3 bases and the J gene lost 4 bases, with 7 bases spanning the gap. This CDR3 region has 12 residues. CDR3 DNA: TGTGCCAGCAGTTTCACAGGGTACGAGCAGTACTTC. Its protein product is CASSFTGYEQYF.

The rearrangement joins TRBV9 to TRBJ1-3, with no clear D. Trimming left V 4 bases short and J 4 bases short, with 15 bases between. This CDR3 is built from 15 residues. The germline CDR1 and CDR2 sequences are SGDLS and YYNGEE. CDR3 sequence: CASSTSALEGNTIYF. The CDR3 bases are TGTGCCAGCAGCACCAGCGCCCTCGAGGGAAACACCATATATTTT.

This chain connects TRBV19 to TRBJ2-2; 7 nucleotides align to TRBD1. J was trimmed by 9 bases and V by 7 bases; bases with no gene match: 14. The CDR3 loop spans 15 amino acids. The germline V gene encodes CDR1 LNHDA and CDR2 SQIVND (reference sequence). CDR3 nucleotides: TGTGCCAGTACCCCACAGGGGCTAGTGGGCTGGGAGCTGTTTTTT. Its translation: CASTPQGLVGWELFF.

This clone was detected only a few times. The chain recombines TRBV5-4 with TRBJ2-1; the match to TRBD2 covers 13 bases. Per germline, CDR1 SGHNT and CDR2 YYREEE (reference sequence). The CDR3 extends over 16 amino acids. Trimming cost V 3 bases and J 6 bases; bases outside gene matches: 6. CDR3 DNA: TGTGCCAGCAGCTCGAGACTAGCGGGGGGAGGCAATGAGCAGTTCTTC. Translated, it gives CASSSRLAGGGNEQFF.

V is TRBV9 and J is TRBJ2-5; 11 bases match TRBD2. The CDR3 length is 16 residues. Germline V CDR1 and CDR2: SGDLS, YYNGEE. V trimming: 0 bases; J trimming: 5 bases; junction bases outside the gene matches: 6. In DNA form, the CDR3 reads TGTGCCAGCAGCGTAGGTAGCGGGAGGGCCTCTGAGACCCAGTACTTC. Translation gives CASSVGSGRASETQYF.

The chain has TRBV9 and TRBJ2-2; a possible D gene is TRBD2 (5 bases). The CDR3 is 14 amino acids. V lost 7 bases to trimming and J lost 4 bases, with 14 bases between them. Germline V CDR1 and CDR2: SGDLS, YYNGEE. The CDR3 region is CASRHFGSTGELFF. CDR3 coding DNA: TGTGCCAGCCGCCATTTTGGGAGCACCGGGGAGCTGTTTTTT. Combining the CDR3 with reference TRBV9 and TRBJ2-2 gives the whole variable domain DSGVTQTPKHLITATGQRVTLRCSPRSGDLSVYWYQQSLDQGLQFLIQYYNGEERAKGNILERFSAQQFPDLHSELNLSSLELGDSALYFCASRHFGSTGELFFGEGSRLTVL.

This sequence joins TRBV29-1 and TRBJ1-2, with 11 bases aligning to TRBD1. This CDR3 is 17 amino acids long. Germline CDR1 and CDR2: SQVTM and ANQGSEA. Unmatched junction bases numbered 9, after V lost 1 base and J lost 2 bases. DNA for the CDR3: TGCAGCGTTGAAGGGTGGGACAGGGGGAGTGAGAACTATGGCTACACCTTC. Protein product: CSVEGWDRGSENYGYTF.

CDR3 loop: CASSFGDSHYGYTF. CDR3 nucleotide sequence: TGTGCCAGCAGCTTCGGGGACAGCCACTATGGCTACACCTTC. This chain links TRBV11-2 with TRBJ1-2, with 7 bases matching TRBD1. CDR3 length: 14 residues. Germline V gene lookup returns CDR1 SGHAT and CDR2 FQNNGV. With V trimmed by 3 bases and J by 3 bases, 4 bases remained unmatched.

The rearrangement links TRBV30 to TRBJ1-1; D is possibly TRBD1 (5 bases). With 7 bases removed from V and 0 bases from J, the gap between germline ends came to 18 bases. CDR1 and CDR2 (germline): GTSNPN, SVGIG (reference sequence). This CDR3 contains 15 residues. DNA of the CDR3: TGTGCCTTGTATAGTAGGACACCGATGAACACTGAAGCTTTCTTT. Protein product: CALYSRTPMNTEAFF.